This T cell receptor beta chain was captured by sequencing in a study of cytomegalovirus exposure and HLA in healthy donors. The study's findings and limits: TCR beta V segments were, for the most part, productive about 87% or about 30% of the time in an earlier analysis. HLA allele associations emerged for about 18,000 TCR beta sequences in a later analysis, at 0.05 false discovery rate.

Trimming at V came to 0 bases and at J to 5 bases, leaving 6 bases not matched to a gene. The CDR3 covers 16 residues. Germline CDR1 and CDR2: ENHRY and SYGVKD. Points on this clone: Its antigen remains unknown.

PCR employed 60 Vbeta and 13 Jbeta primers. Assay: immunoSEQ multiplex PCR; the TCRdb copy retains only in-frame clones and omits some. The sample has 200,000 to 250,000 clones; the top ten hold under 1%. Material for sequencing was PBMCs. The J gene is TRBJ2-7, the V gene TRBV10-3, with TRBD2 matching over 11 bases. The sequence was collected from a woman in her twenties or thirties in good health and CMV-seropositive. In DNA form, the CDR3 reads TGTGCCATCAGTGAGTCGGGTAGCGGGGGGGCCCACGAGCAGTACTTC. Translating gives CAISESGSGGAHEQYF.